This T cell receptor (beta chain) was captured by sequencing in a study of Graves' ophthalmopathy and Graves' hyperthyroidism. Researchers took RNA transcripts and amplified TCR beta CDR3 regions from them. HTBI-primed first-round RT-PCR preceded second-round multiplex PCR. TCRdb processed the multiplex PCR reads anew with MiXCR; each CDR3 protein has one entry. The sample lists 400,000 or so distinct CDR3 sequences; approximately 18% were seen once. This CDR3 is built from 15 residues. The germline V gene encodes CDR1 MNHEY and CDR2 SVGAGI. The V and J ends lost 3 bases and 0 bases respectively, with 9 bases between them. This clonotype was seen at least ten times.

Sequencing input: peripheral blood. V is TRBV6-5 and J is TRBJ1-5; the D is unclear. The TCR was taken from an adult woman with stable Graves' hyperthyroidism. For the CDR3, the DNA is TGTGCCAGCAGTTATCGGACGGTTAGCAATCAGCCCCAGCATTTT. This gives the protein CASSYRTVSNQPQHF.